This T cell receptor (beta chain) came from a study of T cells in Graves' hyperthyroidism and ophthalmopathy. In this sample, this clonotype turned up many times. Germline trimming cut 0 bases from V and 3 bases from J; bases unmatched to any gene: 3. Germline values: CDR1 SGDLS, CDR2 YYNGEE. This CDR3 has 15 residues. The source material, RNA transcripts, was used to amplify TCR beta CDR3 regions. TCR CDR3 underwent first-round RT-PCR with the HTBI primer set. TCRdb reprocessed the multiplex PCR reads with MiXCR, giving one entry per CDR3 protein. Here the sample spans fewer than 650,000 distinct CDR3 sequences, 13% to 15% being singletons.

The sequencing sample was made of blood. The clonotype was recovered from a woman aged 18-29 years with Graves' ophthalmopathy. V is TRBV9 and J is TRBJ1-5; 7 bases agree with TRBD1. CDR3 in amino acids: CASSVGQGNNQPQHF. CDR3 bases: TGTGCCAGCAGCGTAGGACAGGGCAACAATCAGCCCCAGCATTTT.